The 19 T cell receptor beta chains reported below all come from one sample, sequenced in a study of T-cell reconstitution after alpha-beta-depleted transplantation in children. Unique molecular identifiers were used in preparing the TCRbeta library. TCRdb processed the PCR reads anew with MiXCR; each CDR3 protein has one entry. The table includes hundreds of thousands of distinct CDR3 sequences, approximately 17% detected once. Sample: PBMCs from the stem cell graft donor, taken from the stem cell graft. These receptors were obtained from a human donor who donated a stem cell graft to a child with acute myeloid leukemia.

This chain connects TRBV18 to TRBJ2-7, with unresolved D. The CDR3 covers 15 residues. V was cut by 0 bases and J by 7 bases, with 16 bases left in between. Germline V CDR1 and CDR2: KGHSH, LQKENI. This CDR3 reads CASSPPSEGQGEQYF. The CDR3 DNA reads TGTGCCAGCTCACCACCGTCGGAAGGGCAAGGGGAGCAGTACTTC.

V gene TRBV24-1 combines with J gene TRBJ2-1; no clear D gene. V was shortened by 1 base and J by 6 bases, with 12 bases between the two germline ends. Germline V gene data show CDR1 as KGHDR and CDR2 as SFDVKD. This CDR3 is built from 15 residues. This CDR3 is CATSDLSNGGNEQFF. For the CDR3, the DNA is TGTGCCACCAGTGATTTATCGAACGGCGGCAATGAGCAGTTCTTC.

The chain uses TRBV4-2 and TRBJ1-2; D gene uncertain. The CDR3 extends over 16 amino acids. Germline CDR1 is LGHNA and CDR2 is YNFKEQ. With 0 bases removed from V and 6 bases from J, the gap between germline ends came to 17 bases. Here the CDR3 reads CASSQDLGGRHHGYTF. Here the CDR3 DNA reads TGTGCCAGCAGCCAAGATTTGGGAGGCAGGCACCATGGCTACACCTTC.

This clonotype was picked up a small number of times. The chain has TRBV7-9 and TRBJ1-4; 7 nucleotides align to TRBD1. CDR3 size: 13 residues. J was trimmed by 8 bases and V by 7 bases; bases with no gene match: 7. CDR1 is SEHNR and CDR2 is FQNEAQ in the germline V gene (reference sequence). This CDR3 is CASTRGVTEKLFF. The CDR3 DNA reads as TGTGCCAGCACCAGGGGGGTCACCGAAAAACTGTTTTTT. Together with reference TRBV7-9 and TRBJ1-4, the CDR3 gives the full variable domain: DTGVSQNPRHKITKRGQNVTFRCDPISEHNRLYWYRQTLGQGPEFLTYFQNEAQLEKSRLLSDRFSAERPKGSFSTLEIQRTEQGDSAMYLCASTRGVTEKLFFGSGTQLSVL.

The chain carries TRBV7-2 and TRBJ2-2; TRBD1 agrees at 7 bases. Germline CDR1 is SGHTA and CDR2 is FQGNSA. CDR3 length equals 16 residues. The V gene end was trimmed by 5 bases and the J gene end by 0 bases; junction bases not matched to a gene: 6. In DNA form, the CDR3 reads TGTGCCAGCAGCCCGATCGACAGGGCGAACACCGGGGAGCTGTTTTTT. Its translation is CASSPIDRANTGELFF.

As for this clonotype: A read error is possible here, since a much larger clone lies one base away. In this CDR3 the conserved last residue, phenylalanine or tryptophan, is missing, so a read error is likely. The CDR3 DNA is TGCGCCAGCACCTTGGGAGATATAGGCTCACCCCTCCACCTT. This sequence encodes CASTLGDIGSPLHL. The J gene is TRBJ1-6, the V gene TRBV5-1; unclear D gene. The CDR3 sequence is 14 residues long. From germline, CDR1 is SGHRS and CDR2 YFSETQ.

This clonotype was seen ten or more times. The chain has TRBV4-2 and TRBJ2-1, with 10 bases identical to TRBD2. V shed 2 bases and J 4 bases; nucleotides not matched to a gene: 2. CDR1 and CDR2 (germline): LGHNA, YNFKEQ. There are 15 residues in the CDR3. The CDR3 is CASSQTSGVYNEQFF. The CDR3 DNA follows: TGTGCCAGCAGCCAAACTAGCGGGGTATACAATGAGCAGTTCTTC.

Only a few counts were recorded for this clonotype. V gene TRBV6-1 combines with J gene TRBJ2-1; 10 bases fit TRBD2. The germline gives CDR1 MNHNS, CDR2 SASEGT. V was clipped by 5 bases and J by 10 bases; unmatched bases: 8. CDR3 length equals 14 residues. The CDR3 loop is CASSPLGSGGEQFF. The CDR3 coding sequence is TGTGCCAGCAGTCCCCTGGGTAGCGGGGGGGAGCAGTTCTTC.

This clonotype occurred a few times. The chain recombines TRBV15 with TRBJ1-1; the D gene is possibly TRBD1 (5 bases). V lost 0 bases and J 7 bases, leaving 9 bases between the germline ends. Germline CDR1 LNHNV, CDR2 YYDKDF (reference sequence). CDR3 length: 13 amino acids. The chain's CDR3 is CATSRDRQNEAFF. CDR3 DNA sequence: TGTGCCACCAGCAGAGATAGACAGAATGAAGCTTTCTTT.

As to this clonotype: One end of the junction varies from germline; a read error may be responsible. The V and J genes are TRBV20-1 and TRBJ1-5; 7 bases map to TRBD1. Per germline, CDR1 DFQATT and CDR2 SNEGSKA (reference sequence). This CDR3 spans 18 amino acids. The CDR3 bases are TGCTGTGCTAGGGTGGCACGAACCGGGACAGCTGCGGATCAGCCCCAGCATTTT. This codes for CCARVARTGTAADQPQHF.

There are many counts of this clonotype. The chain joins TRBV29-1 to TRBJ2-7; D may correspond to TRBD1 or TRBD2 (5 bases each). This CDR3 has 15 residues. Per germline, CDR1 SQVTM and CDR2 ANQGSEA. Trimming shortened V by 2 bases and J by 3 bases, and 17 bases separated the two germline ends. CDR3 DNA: TGCAGCGTTGAATTGGGGACGACCTGGGGCTACGAGCAGTACTTC. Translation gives CSVELGTTWGYEQYF.

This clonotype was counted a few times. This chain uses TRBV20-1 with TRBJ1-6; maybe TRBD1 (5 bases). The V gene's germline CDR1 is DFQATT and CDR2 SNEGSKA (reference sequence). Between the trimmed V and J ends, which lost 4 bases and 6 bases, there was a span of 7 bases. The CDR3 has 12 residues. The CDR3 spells CSAKQGNSPLHF. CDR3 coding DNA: TGCAGTGCTAAGCAGGGTAATTCACCCCTCCACTTT.

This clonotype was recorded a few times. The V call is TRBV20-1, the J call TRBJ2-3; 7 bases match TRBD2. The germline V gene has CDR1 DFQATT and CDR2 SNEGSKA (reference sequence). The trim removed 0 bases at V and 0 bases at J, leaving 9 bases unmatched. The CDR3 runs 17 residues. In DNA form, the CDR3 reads TGCAGTGCTAGAGAGGGTGGTGGGGGACTAAGCACAGATACGCAGTATTTT. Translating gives CSAREGGGGLSTDTQYF.

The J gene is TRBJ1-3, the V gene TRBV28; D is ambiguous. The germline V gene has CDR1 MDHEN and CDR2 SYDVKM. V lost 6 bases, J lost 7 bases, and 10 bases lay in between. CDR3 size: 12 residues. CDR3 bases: TGTGCCAGCAGCATGGGTGGGAACACCATATATTTT. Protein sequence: CASSMGGNTIYF. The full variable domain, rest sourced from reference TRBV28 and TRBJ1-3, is DVKVTQSSRYLVKRTGEKVFLECVQDMDHENMFWYRQDPGLGLRLIYFSYDVKMKEKGDIPEGYSVSREKKERFSLILESASTNQTSMYLCASSMGGNTIYFGEGSWLTVV.

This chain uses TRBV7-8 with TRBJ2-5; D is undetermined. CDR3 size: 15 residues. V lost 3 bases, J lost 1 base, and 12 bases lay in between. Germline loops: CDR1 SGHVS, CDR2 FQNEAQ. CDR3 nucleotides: TGTGCCAGCAGCTTTCAGCCGGGTCCCCAAGAGACCCAGTACTTC. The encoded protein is CASSFQPGPQETQYF. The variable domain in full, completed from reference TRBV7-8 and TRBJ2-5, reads GAGVSQSPRYKVAKRGQDVALRCDPISGHVSLFWYQQALGQGPEFLTYFQNEAQLDKSGLPSDRFFAERPEGSVSTLKIQRTQQEDSAVYLCASSFQPGPQETQYFGPGTRLLVL.

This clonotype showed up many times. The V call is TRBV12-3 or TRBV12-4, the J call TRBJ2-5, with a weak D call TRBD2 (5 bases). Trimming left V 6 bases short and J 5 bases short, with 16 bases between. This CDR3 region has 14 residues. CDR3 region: CASRDRGQPETQYF. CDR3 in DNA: TGTGCCAGCAGGGACCGGGGTCAACCTGAGACCCAGTACTTC.

The CDR3 DNA sequence: TGTGCCAGCAGTTTGGTCTACCCGGAAGAGACCCAGTACTTC. Its translation: CASSLVYPEETQYF. The V and J genes are TRBV12-3 or TRBV12-4 and TRBJ2-5; no definite D call. Trimming took 3 bases from V and 3 from J, leaving 11 bases between them. The CDR3 is 14 amino acids.

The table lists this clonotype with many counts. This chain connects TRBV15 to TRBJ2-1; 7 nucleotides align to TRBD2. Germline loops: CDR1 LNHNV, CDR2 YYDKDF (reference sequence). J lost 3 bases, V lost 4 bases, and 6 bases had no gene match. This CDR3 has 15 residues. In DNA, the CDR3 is TGTGCCACCAGCATCGGGGGAGGGTTCTACAATGAGCAGTTCTTC. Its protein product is CATSIGGGFYNEQFF.

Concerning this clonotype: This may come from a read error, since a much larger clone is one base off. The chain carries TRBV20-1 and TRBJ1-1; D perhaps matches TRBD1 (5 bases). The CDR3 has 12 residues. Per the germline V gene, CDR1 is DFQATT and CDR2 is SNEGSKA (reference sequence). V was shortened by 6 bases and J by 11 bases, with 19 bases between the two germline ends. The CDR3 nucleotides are TGCAGTGCAGGGGTCCGGGACGTTGACGCTTTCTTT. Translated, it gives CSAGVRDVDAFF.